A selection of T cell receptor beta chains follows, all from one sample in a study of CD8 T cells in ankylosing spondylitis. TCRdb analysed the 5' RACE reads with MiXCR anew, one entry per CDR3 protein. The repertoire holds under 250,000 distinct CDR3 sequences, with roughly 32% as singletons. Material for sequencing was blood, either unsorted or a sorted T cell fraction (not recorded which). All receptors derive from a male donor with ankylosing spondylitis or in good health (not recorded which). CDR3s include the opening cysteine and the closing phenylalanine or tryptophan. D genes are given only for firm matches. The listing skips clone size in some rows; elsewhere it reads once, few, many or a size class.

size	D	J	V	CDR3	DNA
-	TRBD1	TRBJ2-7	TRBV7-2	CASSLGQGAFYEQYF	TGTGCCAGCAGCCTCGGACAGGGGGCGTTTTACGAGCAGTACTTC
-	-	TRBJ2-1	TRBV6-2/TRBV6-3	CASSYLRVNNEQFF	TGTGCCAGCAGTTACCTTAGGGTGAACAATGAGCAGTTCTTC
-	-	TRBJ2-1	TRBV20-1	CSAIPPQADEQFF	TGCAGTGCTATTCCCCCGCAAGCGGATGAGCAGTTCTTC
few	-	TRBJ1-2	TRBV28	CASSHNGPYGYTF	TGTGCCAGCAGCCACAACGGACCCTATGGCTACACCTTC
-	TRBD1	TRBJ2-5	TRBV20-1	CSAGTGGQETQYF	TGCAGTGCCGGGACAGGGGGCCAAGAGACCCAGTACTTC
many	-	TRBJ2-7	TRBV29-1	CSAWMGGQEEQYF	TGCAGCGCCTGGATGGGGGGACAAGAAGAGCAGTACTTC
-	-	TRBJ2-7	TRBV30	CALTRAGDYEQYF	TGTGCCTTGACAAGGGCAGGGGACTACGAGCAGTACTTC
few	TRBD1	TRBJ1-1	TRBV10-3	CASSGTGSLDTEAFF	TGTGCCAGCTCCGGGACAGGGTCTTTGGACACTGAAGCTTTCTTT
few	-	TRBJ2-1	TRBV18	CASSQSEAHEQFF	TGTGCCAGCTCACAATCGGAGGCGCATGAGCAGTTCTTC
few	TRBD1	TRBJ2-3	TRBV30	CAWATGDKFTDTQYF	TGTGCCTGGGCTACAGGGGACAAGTTCACAGATACGCAGTATTTT
-	TRBD2	TRBJ2-1	TRBV20-1	CSARGERGYNEQFF	TGCAGTGCTAGAGGTGAGCGGGGCTACAATGAGCAGTTCTTC
-	-	TRBJ2-7	TRBV5-5	CASSGGDKLYEQYF	TGTGCCAGCAGCGGGGGGGACAAGCTCTACGAGCAGTACTTC
-	TRBD2	TRBJ2-3	TRBV20-1	CSARDPGLAADTQYF	TGCAGTGCTAGAGATCCGGGACTAGCGGCAGATACGCAGTATTTT
-	-	TRBJ2-2	TRBV29-1	CSVRGVANTGELFF	TGCAGCGTTAGGGGGGTGGCGAACACCGGGGAGCTGTTTTTT
few	TRBD1	TRBJ2-7	TRBV20-1	CSARDGDRGFYEQYF	TGCAGTGCTAGAGATGGGGACAGGGGGTTTTACGAGCAGTACTTC
-	-	TRBJ1-1	TRBV20-1	CSAMGQLNTEAFF	TGCAGTGCTATGGGCCAACTAAACACTGAAGCTTTCTTT